This TCR beta chain derives from a study of control samples from healthy donors and cancer patients. CDR3 size: 15 residues. V was pared by 4 bases and J by 7 bases, with 19 bases between. Germline CDR1 KGHDR, CDR2 SFDVKD. Sequencing was performed with immunoSEQ multiplex PCR; in TCRdb, only in-frame clones are kept and a portion is missing. Among 150,000 to 200,000 clones listed, around 90% were seen once. The chain joins TRBV24-1 to TRBJ2-7; no reliable D call. Specimen: blood. The clonotype originates from a woman aged 50 to 65 in good health. CDR3 nucleotides: TGTGCCACCAGTGAGTCTGGCTATCCCATTGCTGAGCAGTACTTC. Residues: CATSESGYPIAEQYF.